The clone carrying this T cell receptor (beta chain) appeared a few times. The antigen is unknown. The sample originates from a study of early T cells in non-severe SARS-CoV-2 infection. General study points: Matching against VDJdb likely underestimated virus-specific expansions, favoring anti-spike CD8.

Individual cDNA molecules were tagged with unique molecular identifiers. Using its own MiXCR run on the 5' RACE reads, TCRdb lists one record per CDR3 protein. This sample has around 40,000 distinct CDR3 sequences, with roughly 11% found just once. The germline V gene encodes CDR1 DFQATT and CDR2 SNEGSKA (reference sequence). Trimming took 0 bases from V and 1 from J, leaving 12 bases between them. The CDR3 covers 15 residues. The gene calls are TRBV20-1 and TRBJ1-1, with a tentative D call TRBD1 (5 bases). The specimen was whole blood. The clonotype originates from an adult who was a healthcare worker with PCR-confirmed SARS-CoV-2 infection or an uninfected control (not recorded which). The DNA for the CDR3 is TGCAGTGCTAGAGACGCAACAGGCAAGAACACTGAAGCTTTCTTT. Residues: CSARDATGKNTEAFF.